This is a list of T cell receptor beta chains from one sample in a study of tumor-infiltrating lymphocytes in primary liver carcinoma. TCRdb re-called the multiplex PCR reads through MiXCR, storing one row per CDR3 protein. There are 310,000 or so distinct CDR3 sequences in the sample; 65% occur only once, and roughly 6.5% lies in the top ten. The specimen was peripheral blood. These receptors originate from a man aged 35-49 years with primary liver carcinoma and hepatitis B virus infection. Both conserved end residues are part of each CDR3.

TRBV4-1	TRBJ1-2	CASSQDRKGSGYTF
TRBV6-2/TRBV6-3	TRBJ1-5	CASSYSLGQDYSNQPQHF
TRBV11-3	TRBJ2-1	CASSFIGKDEQFF
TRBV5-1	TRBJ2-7	CAGASGSYEQYF
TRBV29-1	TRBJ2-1	CSVEGVGQGKQFF
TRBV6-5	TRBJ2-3	CASSYSRVTATDTQYF
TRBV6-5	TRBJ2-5	CASSYYGTSGRFETQYF
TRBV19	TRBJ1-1	CATAANMGTEAFF
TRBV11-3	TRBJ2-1	CARSLDGPGEQFF
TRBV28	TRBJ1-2	CASSFRDSGGYTF
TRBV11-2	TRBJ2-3	CANSIGSTYTQYF
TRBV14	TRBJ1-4	CASSQDQTGNEKLFF
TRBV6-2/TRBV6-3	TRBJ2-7	CTSSYRARQGSYEQYF
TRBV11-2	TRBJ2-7	CTSSFGTQSYEHYF
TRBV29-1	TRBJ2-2	CSVGEQCGAGELFF
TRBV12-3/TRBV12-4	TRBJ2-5	CASSVRQEAQYF
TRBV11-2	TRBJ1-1	CASSLTGGQAFF
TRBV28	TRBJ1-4	CASSLPGINEKLFF
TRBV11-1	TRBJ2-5	CASSKRLAVETQYF
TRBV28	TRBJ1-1	CASRVWTEAFF
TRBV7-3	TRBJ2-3	CASSSVAGGSTDRQYF
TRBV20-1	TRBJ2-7	CSANLPLAGRRSYEQYF